Sequencing of this T cell receptor (beta chain) was carried out in a study of vaccination and CD4 T cells after COVID-19. Across the study: Post-vaccine sample collection happened at a median of 72 days after dose two, ranging 14 to 241.

As for time point: late sampling 161 to 241 days after vaccination in a few convalescent patients. Treatment noted: approximately 9-day PBMC culture with coronavirus spike peptide pools or control peptides (ViraFEST assay). V shed 2 bases and J 3 bases; nucleotides not matched to a gene: 0. CDR1 and CDR2 (germline): LNHNV, YYDKDF (reference sequence). The CDR3 totals 14 residues. By share, this clonotype ranks as medium-sized. Its antigen is not known. Sequencing of DNA taken from cultured CD4+ T cells relied on the Oncomine TCR Beta short-read assay. MiXCR, applied by TCRdb to the PCR reads, yields one record per CDR3 protein. The table shows about 26,000 distinct CDR3 sequences, with 35% to 50% occurring only once.

This receptor was obtained from a human donor who had recovered from COVID-19. The material was CD4+ T cells from blood, cultured in vitro, obtained about 7 months after SARS-CoV-2 vaccination. The chain combines TRBV15 with TRBJ2-2; 7 positions match TRBD1. The CDR3 spells CATSRQGDTGELFF. Written as DNA, the CDR3 is TGTGCCACCAGCAGACAGGGGGACACCGGGGAGCTGTTTTTT.